These 18 T cell receptor beta chains originate from one sample sequenced in a study of T cell changes during pregnancy in multiple sclerosis. Profiling relied on immunoSEQ multiplex PCR, and the TCRdb table lists in-frame clones only, not all of them. Of about 60,000 clones in the sample, 90% were seen once. The sample consisted of peripheral blood, taken in the third trimester of pregnancy. These receptors all stem from a female donor in good health, enrolled as a control in a pregnancy study.

This sequence joins TRBV7-2 and TRBJ2-3; weak D call: TRBD2 (6 bases). V lost 5 bases and J lost 3, with 18 bases in between. Germline V gene lookup returns CDR1 SGHTA and CDR2 FQGNSA. The CDR3 has 16 amino acids. The CDR3 bases are TGTGCCAGCAGCAAACTAGCTGAACTAAAAACAGATACGCAGTATTTT. It is translated as CASSKLAELKTDTQYF.

V gene TRBV15 combines with J gene TRBJ2-1; 15 positions match TRBD2. The V gene's germline CDR1 is LNHNV and CDR2 YYDKDF (reference sequence). V shed 5 bases, J shed 7 bases, and the junction held 6 bases outside the gene matches. The CDR3 length is 16 residues. The CDR3 is CATSGLGTSGRNEQFF. The CDR3 nucleotides are TGTGCCACCAGCGGCCTTGGGACTAGCGGGAGGAATGAGCAGTTCTTC.

CDR3 amino acids: CAWIPGGAAFF. The CDR3 coding sequence is TGTGCCTGGATCCCTGGGGGGGCGGCTTTCTTT. The V and J genes are TRBV30 and TRBJ1-1; D may be TRBD1 (6 bases). V was shortened by 4 bases and J by 11 bases, with 14 bases between the two germline ends. This CDR3 comprises 11 residues. Germline CDR1 is GTSNPN and CDR2 is SVGIG (reference sequence).

The rearrangement uses TRBV29-1 and TRBJ2-7; a weak D match, TRBD2 (5 bases). V gave up 7 bases and J gave up 2 bases, with 12 bases separating them. CDR1 is SQVTM and CDR2 is ANQGSEA in the germline V gene. The CDR3 is 12 residues long. The CDR3 nucleotides are TGCAGCGCGGAGGACGCTCCCTACGAGCAGTACTTC. Its protein product is CSAEDAPYEQYF.

The chain combines TRBV4-1 with TRBJ2-1; 8 positions agree with TRBD2. Germline V gene sequence: CDR1 MGHRA, CDR2 YSYEKL. The V and J ends lost 4 bases and 4 bases, in that order; junction bases with no gene match: 9. The CDR3 runs 16 residues. CDR3 in amino acids: CASSPTTSAAYNEQFF. In nucleotides, the CDR3 is TGCGCCAGCAGCCCGACGACTAGCGCCGCTTACAATGAGCAGTTCTTC.

The V and J genes are TRBV11-2 and TRBJ2-5; D perhaps matches TRBD2 (6 bases). The CDR3 runs to 16 residues. Trimming removed 5 bases from V and 0 bases from J, with 16 bases in between. Germline loops: CDR1 SGHAT, CDR2 FQNNGV. The CDR3 nucleotides read TGTGCCAGCAGCATCCGGGACTCCTTGTACCAAGAGACCCAGTACTTC. It specifies CASSIRDSLYQETQYF. The full variable domain, in which reference TRBV11-2 and TRBJ2-5 provide the parts outside the CDR3, is EAGVAQSPRYKIIEKRQSVAFWCNPISGHATLYWYQQILGQGPKLLIQFQNNGVVDDSQLPKDRFSAERLKGVDSTLKIQPAKLEDSAVYLCASSIRDSLYQETQYFGPGTRLLVL.

This chain links TRBV30 with TRBJ1-1; no reliable D call. The CDR3 runs to 13 residues. The V gene lost 3 bases and the J gene lost 5 bases, with 13 bases spanning the gap. The germline V gene encodes CDR1 GTSNPN and CDR2 SVGIG (reference sequence). Here the CDR3 reads CAWSARLGTEAFF. DNA for the CDR3: TGTGCCTGGAGCGCCCGACTTGGGACTGAAGCTTTCTTT.

The chain employs TRBV19 and TRBJ2-3; TRBD1 agrees at 7 bases. Looked up from germline, CDR1 is LNHDA and CDR2 is SQIVND (reference sequence). The junction had 6 bases not matched to a gene; V was cut back by 5 bases and J by 4 bases. This CDR3 is built from 14 residues. CDR3 in DNA: TGTGCCAGTAGTCTTCGACAGGGATCAGATACGCAGTATTTT. It translates to CASSLRQGSDTQYF.

J is TRBJ2-7 and V is TRBV10-2; maybe TRBD2 (7 bases). V dropped 2 bases and J dropped 2 bases, with 13 bases sitting between them. Germline loops: CDR1 WSHSY, CDR2 SAAADI. The CDR3 is made up of 15 amino acids. The CDR3 bases are TGCGCCAGCAGTGAGCGTGAAGGGGGGGCCTACGAGCAGTACTTC. It codes for CASSEREGGAYEQYF.

This clone showed up just once. The chain has TRBV29-1 and TRBJ2-3; 10 bases are a match to TRBD1. The junction had 5 bases not matched to a gene; V was cut back by 4 bases and J by 1 base. CDR3 length equals 15 residues. CDR1 and CDR2 (germline): SQVTM, ANQGSEA. CDR3 sequence reads: CSVVGTGVGTDTQYF. The CDR3 DNA reads TGCAGCGTTGTAGGGACAGGGGTTGGCACAGATACGCAGTATTTT.

The chain carries TRBV18 and TRBJ1-5; 8 positions match TRBD1. Trimming took 3 bases from V and 3 from J; bases not matched to a gene: 4. CDR3 length equals 15 residues. Germline loops: CDR1 KGHSH, CDR2 LQKENI. In DNA, the CDR3 is TGTGCCAGCTCACCTTCGGGACAGGCCAATCAGCCCCAGCATTTT. It yields the protein CASSPSGQANQPQHF.

Concerning this clone: The junction differs from germline at one of its ends, possibly a read error. The chain combines TRBV6-6 with TRBJ2-3; 8 nucleotides align to TRBD1. Germline CDR1 is MNHNY and CDR2 is SVGAGI (reference sequence). The CDR3 consists of 12 residues. CDR3: CASSSGQGAAFF. In nucleotides, the CDR3 is TGTGCCAGCAGTTCAGGTCAGGGGGCAGCCTTTTTT.

The sample holds one count of this clone. The rearrangement links TRBV5-1 to TRBJ1-1, with 9 bases lining up with TRBD1. This CDR3 contains 15 residues. Germline V gene lookup returns CDR1 SGHRS and CDR2 YFSETQ. With 2 bases clipped from V and 5 bases from J, the junction kept 7 bases outside the gene matches. The CDR3 protein is CASSFRPGQGTEAFF. As DNA, the CDR3 is TGCGCCAGCAGCTTTCGACCGGGACAGGGTACTGAAGCTTTCTTT. The full variable domain, with the rest looked up from reference TRBV5-1 and TRBJ1-1, is KAGVTQTPRYLIKTRGQQVTLSCSPISGHRSVSWYQQTPGQGLQFLFEYFSETQRNKGNFPGRFSGRQFSNSRSEMNVSTLELGDSALYLCASSFRPGQGTEAFFGQGTRLTVV.

The rearrangement links TRBV4-3 to TRBJ2-2; 8 bases fit TRBD2. Germline V lookup: CDR1 LGHNA, CDR2 YSLEER. Trimming cost V 6 bases and J 4 bases; bases outside gene matches: 10. CDR3 size: 16 residues. The CDR3 DNA reads TGCGCCAGCAGTCGGGAGCGGGGGTGGGTCACCGGGGAGCTGTTTTTT. Its translation: CASSRERGWVTGELFF.

CDR3 nucleotides: TGTGCCAGCAGTGAAGACAGGCGCCCACCCTACGAGCAGTACTTC. This translates into CASSEDRRPPYEQYF. This sequence joins TRBV28 and TRBJ2-7, with D perhaps matching TRBD1 (6 bases). Germline loops: CDR1 MDHEN, CDR2 SYDVKM. The CDR3 consists of 15 residues. Trimming took off 5 bases at V and 2 bases at J, with 16 bases between the two ends.

This clone was seen only once. This chain connects TRBV30 to TRBJ2-1; TRBD2 aligns across 8 bases. After removal of 4 bases from V and 6 bases from J, the junction contained 5 bases not matched to a gene. CDR1 is GTSNPN and CDR2 is SVGIG in the germline V gene (reference sequence). The length of the CDR3 is 13 residues. The CDR3 DNA reads as TGTGCCTGGACTAGCGGGCGGGGCAATGAGCAGTTCTTC. Its translation is CAWTSGRGNEQFF.

The chain uses TRBV14 and TRBJ2-7; TRBD1 matches at 9 bases. V gave up 4 bases and J gave up 5 bases; unmatched junction bases: 6. There are 14 residues in the CDR3. Per germline, CDR1 SGHDN and CDR2 FVKESK. CDR3 in DNA: TGTGCCAGCAGCCTGGGGGACAGGGTGCACGAGCAGTACTTC. Encoded protein: CASSLGDRVHEQYF.

The chain couples TRBV29-1 to TRBJ1-2; 8 nucleotides match TRBD1. The CDR3 loop spans 14 amino acids. Unmatched junction bases numbered 8, after V lost 7 bases and J lost 1 base. Germline loops: CDR1 SQVTM, CDR2 ANQGSEA. The CDR3 nucleotides read TGCAGCGCGGCCGCGGGACAGGATAACTATGGCTACACCTTC. This sequence encodes CSAAAGQDNYGYTF.